This entry lists 27 T cell receptor beta chains sequenced from one sample in a study of blood T cell repertoires in COVID-19. Sequencing used immunoSEQ multiplex PCR; TCRdb keeps in-frame clones, though not all of them. The sample contains about 120,000 clones, 85% of which appear only once. The sample was peripheral blood. The receptors here all came from a man older than 75 with acute or convalescent COVID-19.

This clone appeared a few times. The rearrangement links TRBV28 to TRBJ1-5, with TRBD1 as a possible D gene (6 bases). The length of the CDR3 is 15 residues. The germline V gene has CDR1 MDHEN and CDR2 SYDVKM. V lost 4 bases, J lost 2 bases, and 12 bases lay in between. Written as DNA, the CDR3 is TGTGCCAGCAGTTCCCCACAGGGCGGCAATCAGCCCCAGCATTTT. It is translated as CASSSPQGGNQPQHF.

The sample holds one count of this clone. The chain joins TRBV10-3 to TRBJ1-1; D perhaps matches TRBD1 (6 bases). Germline CDR1 and CDR2: ENHRY and SYGVKD. Trimming pared 7 bases from V and 6 bases from J, leaving 15 bases between. This CDR3 region has 13 residues. Here the CDR3 reads CAITRQDSPEAFF. The CDR3 coding sequence is TGTGCCATCACCAGACAGGACTCCCCTGAAGCTTTCTTT.

This chain uses TRBV13 with TRBJ1-6; tentatively, D is TRBD1 (5 bases). Germline CDR1 PRHDT, CDR2 FYEKMQ (reference sequence). This CDR3 has 13 residues. The CDR3 region is CASGTTYNSPLHF. DNA for the CDR3: TGTGCTAGCGGGACTACCTATAATTCACCCCTCCACTTT.

In its sample, this clone was seen a few times. The CDR3 is CASRQLRASNQPQHF. The CDR3 coding sequence is TGTGCCAGCAGGCAATTGCGGGCCAGCAATCAGCCCCAGCATTTT. The rearrangement joins TRBV6-5 to TRBJ1-5; D is undetermined. The CDR3 has 15 amino acids. The V gene lost 6 bases and the J gene lost 1 base, with 13 bases spanning the gap. From germline, CDR1 is MNHEY and CDR2 SVGAGI.

CDR3: CAWSTGTGIMGTIYF. CDR3 nucleotides: TGTGCCTGGAGTACGGGGACAGGGATAATGGGGACCATATATTTT. This chain connects TRBV30 to TRBJ1-3; TRBD1 matches 9 bases. Germline CDR1 and CDR2: GTSNPN and SVGIG (reference sequence). V lost 2 bases, J lost 10 bases, and 12 bases stayed unmatched. There are 15 residues in the CDR3.

This clone was detected only once. The chain couples TRBV6-2 or TRBV6-3 to TRBJ1-2; 8 bases fit TRBD1. The trim removed 5 bases at V and 8 bases at J, leaving 10 bases unmatched. Germline V gene data show CDR1 as MNHEY and CDR2 as SVGEGT. The CDR3 length is 14 residues. The CDR3 sequence: CASSLTTGAGGYTF. The CDR3 nucleotides read TGTGCCAGCAGTCTCACGACAGGGGCGGGAGGCTACACCTTC.

V gene TRBV30 combines with J gene TRBJ2-5; 9 nucleotides agree with TRBD2. V dropped 1 base and J dropped 4; count of bases not matched to a gene: 13. CDR3 length equals 17 residues. Germline CDR1 GTSNPN, CDR2 SVGIG (reference sequence). In DNA form, the CDR3 reads TGTGCCTGGAGTGCCCAAGTAAGGCGGGAGGGCCGAGAGACCCAGTACTTC. Encoded protein: CAWSAQVRREGRETQYF. Based on the CDR3 plus reference TRBV30 and TRBJ2-5, the full variable domain is SQTIHQWPATLVQPVGSPLSLECTVEGTSNPNLYWYRQAAGRGLQLLFYSVGIGQISSEVPQNLSASRPQDRQFILSSKKLLLSDSGFYLCAWSAQVRREGRETQYFGPGTRLLVL.

The CDR3 here is CASGWGQGAYEQYF. The DNA for the CDR3 is TGTGCCAGCGGCTGGGGGCAGGGGGCCTACGAGCAGTACTTC. The V and J genes are TRBV27 and TRBJ2-7; TRBD1 agrees at 7 bases. The length of the CDR3 is 14 residues. Germline loops: CDR1 MNHEY, CDR2 SMNVEV (reference sequence). Unmatched junction bases numbered 9, after V lost 8 bases and J lost 2 bases.

V usage is TRBV30 and J usage is TRBJ2-5; 7 nucleotides line up with TRBD1. The CDR3 runs to 14 residues. Trimming removed 1 base from V and 7 bases from J; junction bases left unmatched: 9. The germline V gene has CDR1 GTSNPN and CDR2 SVGIG (reference sequence). The CDR3 DNA sequence: TGTGCCTGGAGTGCCGGGACAGCCCAGGGGACCCAGTACTTC. It is translated as CAWSAGTAQGTQYF.

This sequence joins TRBV19 and TRBJ2-5; 7 bases align to TRBD2. The ends lost 8 bases at V and 2 bases at J; junction bases unmatched: 11. CDR1 and CDR2 (germline): LNHDA, SQIVND (reference sequence). CDR3 length: 15 residues. The CDR3 here is CASSPGTILQETQYF. The CDR3 bases are TGTGCCAGTTCCCCCGGGACTATCCTTCAAGAGACCCAGTACTTC.

This chain joins TRBV6-5 and TRBJ1-1; D ambiguous. The CDR3 has 12 residues. Germline assignment: CDR1 MNHEY and CDR2 SVGAGI. V gave up 6 bases and J gave up 3 bases, with 8 bases separating them. The CDR3 DNA reads as TGTGCCAGCAGGCTAACGGACACTGAAGCTTTCTTT. It codes for CASRLTDTEAFF.

V and J are TRBV6-2 or TRBV6-3 and TRBJ2-3; the match to TRBD2 covers 10 bases. The CDR3 covers 14 residues. Germline V lookup: CDR1 MNHEY, CDR2 SVGEGT. V shed 6 bases and J 5 bases; nucleotides not matched to a gene: 5. CDR3 DNA sequence: TGTGCCAGCAGCAGACTAGCGGGTGAAGATACGCAGTATTTT. Amino acid sequence: CASSRLAGEDTQYF.

The chain employs TRBV5-5 and TRBJ2-7, with 10 bases aligning to TRBD1. The CDR3 has 14 residues. Per germline, CDR1 SGHKS and CDR2 YYEKEE (reference sequence). V shed 9 bases, J shed 7 bases, and the junction held 13 bases outside the gene matches. The CDR3 coding sequence is TGTGCCACCTCCCAGGGACAGGGGTACCAGGAGCAGTACTTC. Translated, it gives CATSQGQGYQEQYF.

The chain combines TRBV6-6 with TRBJ2-5, with TRBD2 matching over 9 bases. The germline gives CDR1 MNHNY, CDR2 SVGAGI (reference sequence). The CDR3 consists of 14 residues. The V segment lost 7 bases and the J segment 6 bases; nucleotides outside the gene matches: 9. The DNA of the CDR3 is TGTGCCAGCACCCCCGGCGGGGGGGAAAAGACCCAGTACTTC. Translated: CASTPGGGEKTQYF.

This clone was detected only once. The chain uses TRBV7-8 and TRBJ2-3; TRBD2 agrees at 9 bases. CDR3 size: 15 residues. The germline V gene has CDR1 SGHVS and CDR2 FQNEAQ. Germline trimming cut 5 bases from V and 3 bases from J; bases unmatched to any gene: 6. The CDR3 DNA reads TGTGCCAGCAGCGCCCGGGGACTAGCAACAGATACGCAGTATTTT. As protein: CASSARGLATDTQYF.

The chain recombines TRBV6-5 with TRBJ2-7; TRBD2 matches 7 bases. The V segment lost 6 bases and the J segment 4 bases; nucleotides outside the gene matches: 6. The germline V gene has CDR1 MNHEY and CDR2 SVGAGI. The CDR3 contains 13 residues. CDR3 nucleotides: TGTGCCAGCAGGGGAGGGAGCCTATACGAGCAGTACTTC. Translated: CASRGGSLYEQYF.

The chain uses TRBV7-8 and TRBJ2-7, with 9 nucleotides matching TRBD2. The germline gives CDR1 SGHVS, CDR2 FQNEAQ. Trimming took 5 bases from V and 9 from J; bases not matched to a gene: 11. CDR3 length equals 14 residues. DNA of the CDR3: TGTGCCAGCAGCGTAAGACTAGCGGACAACACGCAGTACTTC. Its protein is CASSVRLADNTQYF. The full variable domain, in which reference TRBV7-8 and TRBJ2-7 provide the parts outside the CDR3, is GAGVSQSPRYKVAKRGQDVALRCDPISGHVSLFWYQQALGQGPEFLTYFQNEAQLDKSGLPSDRFFAERPEGSVSTLKIQRTQQEDSAVYLCASSVRLADNTQYFGPGTRLTVT.

The chain uses TRBV7-2 and TRBJ1-1; D call uncertain. The V gene lost 6 bases and the J gene lost 0 bases, with 5 bases spanning the gap. This CDR3 spans 12 amino acids. CDR1 and CDR2 from the germline V gene are SGHTA and FQGNSA. This CDR3 reads CASRIMNTEAFF. The DNA for the CDR3 is TGTGCCAGCAGAATCATGAACACTGAAGCTTTCTTT.

This clone was seen only once. The chain carries TRBV5-6 and TRBJ2-1; tentatively, D is TRBD2 (6 bases). V dropped 3 bases and J dropped 8 bases, with 18 bases sitting between them. The CDR3 consists of 15 residues. Germline assignment: CDR1 SGHDT and CDR2 YYEEEE. The CDR3 loop reads CASSYGRGPGDEQFF. The CDR3 DNA reads TGTGCCAGCAGCTATGGACGGGGCCCGGGGGATGAGCAGTTCTTC.

The chain recombines TRBV5-1 with TRBJ2-2, with 7 bases identical to TRBD2. Losses at the gene ends were 3 bases for V and 6 bases for J; bases not matched to a gene: 8. This CDR3 contains 15 residues. Germline V gives CDR1 SGHRS, CDR2 YFSETQ. This CDR3 is CASSSRGGPPGELFF. The CDR3 bases are TGCGCCAGCAGCTCCCGGGGAGGGCCCCCCGGGGAGCTGTTTTTT.

On this clone itself: This sample also contains other DNA sequences that code for the same CDR3. The chain combines TRBV6-5 with TRBJ2-7, with D possibly being TRBD2 (6 bases). Germline V gives CDR1 MNHEY, CDR2 SVGAGI. CDR3 size: 14 residues. V was cut by 5 bases and J by 0 bases, with 11 bases left in between. The DNA of the CDR3 is TGTGCCAGCAGTCCCGGGACTTCCTCCTACGAGCAGTACTTC. This translates into CASSPGTSSYEQYF.

The chain combines TRBV7-2 with TRBJ1-4; possible D gene TRBD1, 5 bases. This CDR3 comprises 17 residues. The germline gives CDR1 SGHTA, CDR2 FQGNSA. Trimming took 5 bases from V and 0 from J, leaving 16 bases between them. The CDR3 bases are TGTGCCAGCAGCCGTAGGACACTCCCTGCAACTAATGAAAAACTGTTTTTT. Its protein product is CASSRRTLPATNEKLFF.

DNA for the CDR3: TGTGCCAGCAGCGTCTCTAGCGGGGTGATCACCGGGGAGCTGTTTTTT. It codes for CASSVSSGVITGELFF. The chain has TRBV9 and TRBJ2-2; TRBD2 agrees at 9 bases. The CDR3 consists of 16 residues. Germline trimming cut 2 bases from V and 4 bases from J; bases unmatched to any gene: 6. Germline CDR1 reads SGDLS; CDR2 reads YYNGEE. Filled out from reference TRBV9 and TRBJ2-2, the complete variable domain reads DSGVTQTPKHLITATGQRVTLRCSPRSGDLSVYWYQQSLDQGLQFLIQYYNGEERAKGNILERFSAQQFPDLHSELNLSSLELGDSALYFCASSVSSGVITGELFFGEGSRLTVL.

The chain uses TRBV24-1 and TRBJ1-2, with D perhaps matching TRBD1 (5 bases). The CDR3 totals 14 residues. Germline V gene data show CDR1 as KGHDR and CDR2 as SFDVKD. Between the trimmed V and J ends, which lost 3 bases and 5 bases, there was a span of 12 bases. The DNA of the CDR3 is TGTGCCACCAGTGATCCCCGGGGACTATATGGCTACACCTTC. Its translation: CATSDPRGLYGYTF.

The rearrangement links TRBV18 to TRBJ2-1; 11 bases are shared with TRBD2. CDR3 length: 14 residues. V lost 4 bases and J lost 5; bases outside the gene matches: 1. Germline V gene lookup returns CDR1 KGHSH and CDR2 LQKENI. In nucleotides, the CDR3 is TGTGCCAGCTCACTACTAGCGGGGGACAATGAGCAGTTCTTC. Amino acids: CASSLLAGDNEQFF.

This rearrangement joins TRBV19 to TRBJ1-2; 9 nucleotides align to TRBD1. Germline V gene lookup returns CDR1 LNHDA and CDR2 SQIVND (reference sequence). The ends lost 6 bases at V and 5 bases at J; junction bases unmatched: 7. The CDR3 runs 14 residues. This CDR3 is CASSPGQGNYGYTF. CDR3 coding DNA: TGTGCCAGTAGCCCTGGACAGGGGAATTATGGCTACACCTTC.

The rearrangement uses TRBV27 and TRBJ2-2; 10 nucleotides match TRBD2. Germline lookup yields CDR1 MNHEY and CDR2 SMNVEV (reference sequence). V shed 3 bases and J 3 bases; nucleotides not matched to a gene: 10. This CDR3 comprises 18 residues. CDR3 residues: CASSFSGVAGGYTGELFF. The DNA for the CDR3 is TGTGCCAGCAGTTTTAGTGGGGTAGCGGGAGGTTACACCGGGGAGCTGTTTTTT.